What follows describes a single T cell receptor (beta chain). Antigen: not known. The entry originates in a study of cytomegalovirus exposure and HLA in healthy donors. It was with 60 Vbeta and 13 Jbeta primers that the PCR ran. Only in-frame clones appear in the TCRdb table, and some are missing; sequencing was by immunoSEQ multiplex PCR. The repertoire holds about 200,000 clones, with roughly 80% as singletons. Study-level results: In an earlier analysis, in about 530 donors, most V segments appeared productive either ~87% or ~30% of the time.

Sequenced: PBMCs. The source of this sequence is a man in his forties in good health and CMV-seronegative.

The CDR3 nucleotides read TGTGCCAGCAGCTTAAAGGGGCCCTCCTACGAGCAGTACTTC. Amino acids: CASSLKGPSYEQYF. The chain combines TRBV7-9 with TRBJ2-7, with D perhaps matching TRBD1 (5 bases). Trimming pared 2 bases from V and 0 bases from J, leaving 8 bases between. Per germline, CDR1 SEHNR and CDR2 FQNEAQ (reference sequence). The CDR3 totals 14 residues.